In its sample, the clone carrying this T cell receptor (beta chain) was seen once. The CDR3 runs 14 residues. V shed 1 base and J 4 bases; nucleotides not matched to a gene: 2. Germline CDR1 is SNHLY and CDR2 is FYNNEI. This record comes from a study of T cell responses to AZD1222 COVID-19 vaccine. Repertoires were generated with immunoSEQ multiplex PCR, while TCRdb's copy carries only in-frame clones and drops some. The repertoire holds 120,000 or so clones, with approximately 90% as singletons. The rearrangement uses TRBV2 and TRBJ2-5; TRBD2 matches 8 bases. This receptor was obtained from an adult in good health. Sequenced here: peripheral blood, sampled on day 0 of AZD1222 vaccination. The CDR3 region is CASSEEAGGETQYF. The CDR3 coding sequence is TGTGCCAGCAGTGAAGAGGCGGGAGGAGAGACCCAGTACTTC. The full variable domain, completed using reference TRBV2 and TRBJ2-5, is EPEVTQTPSHQVTQMGQEVILRCVPISNHLYFYWYRQILGQKVEFLVSFYNNEISEKSEIFDDQFSVERPDGSNFTLKIRSTKLEDSAMYFCASSEEAGGETQYFGPGTRLLVL.